The source of this T cell receptor beta chain is a study of cytomegalovirus exposure and HLA in healthy donors. PCR used 60 Vbeta primers and 13 Jbeta primers. Produced via immunoSEQ multiplex PCR; TCRdb's table is partial and in-frame only. The sample has 55,000 to 90,000 clones, around 81% seen once; the top ten hold 6% to 6.5%. The trim removed 1 base at V and 13 bases at J, leaving 5 bases unmatched. CDR3 length: 13 residues. The germline CDR1 and CDR2 sequences are LNHDA and SQIVND (reference sequence). This sequence originates from a man aged 50 or older in good health and CMV-seronegative. The V gene is TRBV19, the J gene TRBJ1-2; 11 bases agree with TRBD1. Sequencing input: PBMCs. CDR3 DNA sequence: TGTGCCAGTAGTATAGTGGGACAGGGGGTTTCCACCTTC. It specifies CASSIVGQGVSTF.